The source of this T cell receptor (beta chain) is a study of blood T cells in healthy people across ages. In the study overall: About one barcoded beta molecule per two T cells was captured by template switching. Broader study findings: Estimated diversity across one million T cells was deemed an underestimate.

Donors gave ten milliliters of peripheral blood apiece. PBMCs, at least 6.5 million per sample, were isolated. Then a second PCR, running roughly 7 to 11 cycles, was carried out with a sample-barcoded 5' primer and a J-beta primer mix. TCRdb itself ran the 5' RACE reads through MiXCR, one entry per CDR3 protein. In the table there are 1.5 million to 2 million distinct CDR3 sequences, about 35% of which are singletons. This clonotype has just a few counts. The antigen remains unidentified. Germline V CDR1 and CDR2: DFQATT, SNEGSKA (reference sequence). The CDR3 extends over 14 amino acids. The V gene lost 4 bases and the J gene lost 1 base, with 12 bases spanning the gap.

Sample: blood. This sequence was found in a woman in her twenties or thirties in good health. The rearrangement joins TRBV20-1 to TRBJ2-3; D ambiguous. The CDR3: CSANNARGTDTQYF. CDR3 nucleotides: TGCAGTGCTAACAACGCTCGGGGCACAGATACGCAGTATTTT.